This T cell receptor (beta chain) originates from a study of blood T cell repertoires in COVID-19. Libraries were prepared by immunoSEQ multiplex PCR; TCRdb keeps only in-frame clonotypes and omits some of them. The table records 150,000 to 200,000 clones, about 74% of them present only once. Per the germline V gene, CDR1 is LGHNA and CDR2 is YSLEER. This CDR3 has 16 residues. Trimming took 0 bases from V and 7 from J, leaving 15 bases between them. The origin of this receptor is an elderly woman with acute or convalescent COVID-19. The sample comprised peripheral blood. The J gene is TRBJ2-2, the V gene TRBV4-3, with a possible D match to TRBD2 (5 bases). The CDR3 loop is CASSQEGGGNYGELFF. The CDR3 DNA reads TGCGCCAGCAGCCAAGAAGGCGGAGGCAATTACGGGGAGCTGTTTTTT.